This T cell receptor beta chain was captured by sequencing in a study of tumor and adjacent non-tumor tissue in lung cancer. The template was RNA from unsorted bulk tissue. Distant lung tissue was collected more than 3 cm away from the tumor edge. Broader study findings: Tumor repertoires had a smaller top 100 clone share than normal lung.

As concerns this clonotype: Its antigen is not identified. A clone one base away is much larger, so this may be a read error.

In germline, CDR1 is DFQATT, CDR2 SNEGSKA (reference sequence). The CDR3 spans 14 residues. Three rounds of nested PCR, following a modified ARM-PCR protocol, produced the TCRbeta library. TCRdb re-called the multiplex PCR reads through MiXCR, storing one row per CDR3 protein. The sample yields roughly 75,000 distinct CDR3 sequences, about two thirds seen once. The receptor's source is a woman between 50 and 59 years old with non-small cell lung cancer. The specimen was distant non-tumor lung tissue. This sequence joins TRBV20-1 and TRBJ2-5; 7 nucleotides agree with TRBD2. The DNA for the CDR3 is TGCAGTGCCCCTAAAGGTCAGGTGCGGGAGATCCAGTACTTC. Amino acid sequence: CSAPKGQVREIQYF.